This TCR beta chain came from a study of blood T cell repertoires in COVID-19. Overall study: Samples of COVID-19 (acute and convalescent) were obtained from the United States, Italy and Spain. T cells, B-cell-depleted T cells, or PBMCs supplied cDNA or gDNA.

The CDR3 covers 11 residues. The germline V and J ends were trimmed by 6 bases and 4 bases, with 6 bases remaining between them. From germline, CDR1 is DFQATT and CDR2 SNEGSKA (reference sequence). Original processing notes: Nucleated cell number was recorded as an estimate derived from reference gene primer amplification. Data came from immunoSEQ multiplex PCR; TCRdb stores just in-frame clones and leaves some out. Clone size and V and J calls were adopted from that table, with D and trimming inferred from the DNA. Here the sample spans about 260,000 clones, roughly 80% being singletons. This chain joins TRBV20-1 and TRBJ2-2, with D uncertain. The sample was peripheral blood. The TCR sequence derives from a man aged 60 to 75 who had recovered from COVID-19. This chain's CDR3 is CSALSTGELFF. CDR3 nucleotide sequence: TGCAGTGCCCTATCCACCGGGGAGCTGTTTTTT.